This T cell receptor beta chain is from a study of early T cells in non-severe SARS-CoV-2 infection. Study-level background: Unsorted whole-blood RNA was sequenced in bulk, leaving chains unpaired.

Trimming removed 3 bases from V and 7 bases from J, with 18 bases in between. CDR1 and CDR2 (germline): LNHDA, SQIVND (reference sequence). The length of the CDR3 is 15 residues. Broader study findings: Anti-spike CD8 specificities were favored by VDJdb matching, whose results missed private and CD4 specificities.

Each single cDNA molecule received a unique molecular identifier. TCRdb re-called the 5' RACE reads with MiXCR, one entry per CDR3 protein. Of 55,000 to 75,000 distinct CDR3 sequences listed, more than 7% are singletons. As concerns this clonotype: What it binds is unknown.

The rearrangement links TRBV19 to TRBJ1-1; perhaps TRBD1 as D (5 bases). Source material: whole blood. This clonotype was obtained from an adult who was a healthcare worker with PCR-confirmed SARS-CoV-2 infection or an uninfected control (not recorded which). As DNA, the CDR3 is TGTGCCAGTAGTATCTTGGCAGGGCTAAGTCGTGAAGCTTTCTTT. Translation: CASSILAGLSREAFF.